This T cell receptor (beta chain) was identified during a study of CD8 T cells in Susac syndrome. It was with random hexamers that about 0.45 to 1 ug RNA was reverse transcribed. The CDR3 of TCR beta was amplified by immunoSEQ multiplex PCR across 54 Vbeta and 13 Jbeta. TCRdb itself ran the immunoSEQ multiplex PCR reads through MiXCR, one entry per CDR3 protein. The data hold about 200,000 distinct CDR3 sequences, with around 93% observed a single time. This CDR3 contains 13 residues. Germline V gives CDR1 SNHLY, CDR2 FYNNEI. V lost 6 bases, J lost 5 bases, and 13 bases lay in between. The patients who served as multiple sclerosis controls were treatment-naive and had stable or active relapsing-remitting disease that fulfilled the revised McDonald criteria.

The TCR originated in a human donor with multiple sclerosis. V usage is TRBV2 and J usage is TRBJ1-2; D gene ambiguous. Sample: CD4+ T cells from PBMCs. CDR3 amino acids: CASRMDLDYGYTF. The CDR3 DNA follows: TGTGCCAGCAGGATGGACCTAGATTATGGCTACACCTTC.